This T cell receptor beta chain was sequenced for a study of shared clonotypes between healthy human individuals. TCRdb's copy holds only in-frame clones and misses some; the assay was immunoSEQ multiplex PCR. The sample includes 2 million to 2.5 million clones, 80% to 95% of them seen just once. V was pared by 3 bases and J by 2 bases, with 6 bases of the junction left unmatched. The CDR3 covers 16 residues. Germline CDR1 reads SEHNR; CDR2 reads FQNEAQ (reference sequence). This sequence was found in a man between 18 and 35 years old in good health. Some clones in this sample may be carry-over from other donors' samples. The sequenced sample consisted of naive CD4+ T cells from PBMCs. Subset here: CD45RA+ positively selected. The chain links TRBV7-9 to TRBJ2-7, with 11 bases identical to TRBD2. The CDR3 sequence is CASSFTTSGKAYEQYF. CDR3 in DNA: TGTGCCAGCAGCTTTACGACTAGCGGGAAGGCCTACGAGCAGTACTTC.